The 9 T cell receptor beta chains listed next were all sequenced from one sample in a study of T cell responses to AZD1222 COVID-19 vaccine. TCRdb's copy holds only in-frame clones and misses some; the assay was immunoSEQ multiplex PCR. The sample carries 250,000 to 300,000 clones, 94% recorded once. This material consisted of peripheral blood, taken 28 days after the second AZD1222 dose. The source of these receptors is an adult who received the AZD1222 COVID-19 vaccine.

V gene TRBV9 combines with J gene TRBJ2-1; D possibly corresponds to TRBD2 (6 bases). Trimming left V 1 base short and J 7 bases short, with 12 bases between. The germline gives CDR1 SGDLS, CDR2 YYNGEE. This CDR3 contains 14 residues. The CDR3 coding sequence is TGTGCCAGCAGCGTAACGTGGGGGGAGAATGAGCAGTTCTTC. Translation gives CASSVTWGENEQFF.

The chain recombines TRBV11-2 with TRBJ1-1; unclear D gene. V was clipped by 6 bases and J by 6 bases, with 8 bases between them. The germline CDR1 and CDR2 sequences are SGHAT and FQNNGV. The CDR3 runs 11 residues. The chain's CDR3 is CASSPQSEAFF. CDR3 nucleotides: TGTGCCAGCAGTCCCCAGTCTGAAGCTTTCTTT.

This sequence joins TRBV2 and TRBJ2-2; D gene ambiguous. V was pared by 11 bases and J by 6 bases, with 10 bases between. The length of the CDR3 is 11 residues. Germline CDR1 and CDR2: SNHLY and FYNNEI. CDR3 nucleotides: TGTGCCTACTACAAGGCCGGGGAGCTGTTTTTT. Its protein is CAYYKAGELFF.

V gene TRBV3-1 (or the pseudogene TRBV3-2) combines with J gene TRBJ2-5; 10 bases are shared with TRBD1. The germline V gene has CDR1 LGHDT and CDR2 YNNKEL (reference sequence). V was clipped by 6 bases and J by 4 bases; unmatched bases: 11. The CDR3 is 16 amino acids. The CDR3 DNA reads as TGTGCCAGCAGTCGATCGGGACAGGGGACCATAGAGACCCAGTACTTC. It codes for CASSRSGQGTIETQYF.

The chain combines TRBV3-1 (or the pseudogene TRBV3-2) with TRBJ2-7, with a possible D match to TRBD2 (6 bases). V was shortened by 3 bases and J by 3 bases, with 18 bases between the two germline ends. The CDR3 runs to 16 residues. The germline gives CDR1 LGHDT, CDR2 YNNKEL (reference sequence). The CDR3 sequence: CASSHRARGPDYEQYF. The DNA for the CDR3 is TGTGCCAGCAGCCACAGGGCGCGGGGCCCCGACTACGAGCAGTACTTC.

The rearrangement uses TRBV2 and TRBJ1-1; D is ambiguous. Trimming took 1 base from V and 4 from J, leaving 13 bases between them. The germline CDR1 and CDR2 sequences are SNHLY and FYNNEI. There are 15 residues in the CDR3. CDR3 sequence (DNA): TGTGCCAGCAGTGAAGGGATGGGAGCGCGCACTGAAGCTTTCTTT. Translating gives CASSEGMGARTEAFF.

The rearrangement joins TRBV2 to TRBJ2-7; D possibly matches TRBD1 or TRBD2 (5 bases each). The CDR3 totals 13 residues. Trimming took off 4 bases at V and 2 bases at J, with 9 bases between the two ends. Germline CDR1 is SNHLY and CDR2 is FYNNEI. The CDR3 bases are TGTGCCAGCAGTGTAGGGACGCCCTACGAGCAGTACTTC. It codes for CASSVGTPYEQYF.

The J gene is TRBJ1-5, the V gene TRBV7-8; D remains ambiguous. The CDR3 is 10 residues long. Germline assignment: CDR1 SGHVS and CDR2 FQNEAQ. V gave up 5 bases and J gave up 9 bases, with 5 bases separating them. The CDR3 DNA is TGTGCCAGCAGCCCGCGGCCCCAGCATTTT. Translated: CASSPRPQHF.

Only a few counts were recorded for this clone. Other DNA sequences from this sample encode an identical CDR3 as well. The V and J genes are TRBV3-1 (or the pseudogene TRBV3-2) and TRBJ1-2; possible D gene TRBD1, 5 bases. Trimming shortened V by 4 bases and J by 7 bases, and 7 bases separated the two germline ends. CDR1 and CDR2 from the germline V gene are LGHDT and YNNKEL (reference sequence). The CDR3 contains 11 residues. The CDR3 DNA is TGTGCCAGCAGCCCGGGGGGTGGCTACACCTTC. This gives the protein CASSPGGGYTF.